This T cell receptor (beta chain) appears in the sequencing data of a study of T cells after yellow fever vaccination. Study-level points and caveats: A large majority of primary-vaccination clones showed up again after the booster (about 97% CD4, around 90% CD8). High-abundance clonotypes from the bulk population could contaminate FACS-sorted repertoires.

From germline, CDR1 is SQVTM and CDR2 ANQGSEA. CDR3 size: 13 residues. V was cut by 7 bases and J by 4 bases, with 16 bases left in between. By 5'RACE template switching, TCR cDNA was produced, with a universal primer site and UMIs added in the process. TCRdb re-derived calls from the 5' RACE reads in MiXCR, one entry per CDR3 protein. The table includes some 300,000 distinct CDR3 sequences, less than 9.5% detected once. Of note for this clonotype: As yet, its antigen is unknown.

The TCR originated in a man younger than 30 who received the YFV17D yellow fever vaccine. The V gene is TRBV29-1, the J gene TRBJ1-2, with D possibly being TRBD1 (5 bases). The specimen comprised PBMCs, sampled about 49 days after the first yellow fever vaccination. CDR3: CSDGDGRGYGYTF. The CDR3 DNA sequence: TGCAGCGACGGGGACGGCCGGGGCTATGGCTACACCTTC. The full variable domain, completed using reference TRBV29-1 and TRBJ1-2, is SAVISQKPSRDICQRGTSLTIQCQVDSQVTMMFWYRQQPGQSLTLIATANQGSEATYESGFVIDKFPISRPNLTFSTLTVSNMSPEDSSIYLCSDGDGRGYGYTFGSGTRLTVV.